This T cell receptor (beta chain) was documented in a study of cytomegalovirus exposure and HLA in healthy donors. Whole-study context: It was reported in a later analysis that the same platform had been used for the 120 validation repertoires as for the approximately 670 first-cohort repertoires. Notes on the study in general: The classifier, whose performance was assessed in both the original and validation cohorts, reportedly diagnosed cytomegalovirus status with high specificity and sensitivity.

Clones were sequenced by immunoSEQ multiplex PCR, and TCRdb holds only the in-frame ones, with some missing. The sample shows approximately 70,000 clones, 90% to 95% of them seen only once. Turning to this clone: The antigen is unknown.

The donors were in the roughly 130-subject validation cohort; that cohort was separate from the roughly 660-subject first cohort. The CDR3 runs 13 residues. Trimming stripped 5 bases from V and 5 bases from J, with 13 bases between. CDR1 is MNHEY and CDR2 is SMNVEV in the germline V gene (reference sequence). The V call is TRBV27, the J call TRBJ2-7; the D is unclear. This sequence was found in a woman under 30 in good health and CMV-seropositive. The sequenced material came from PBMCs. CDR3 loop: CASSADTFHEQYF. The CDR3 bases are TGTGCCAGCAGTGCCGATACATTCCACGAGCAGTACTTC.